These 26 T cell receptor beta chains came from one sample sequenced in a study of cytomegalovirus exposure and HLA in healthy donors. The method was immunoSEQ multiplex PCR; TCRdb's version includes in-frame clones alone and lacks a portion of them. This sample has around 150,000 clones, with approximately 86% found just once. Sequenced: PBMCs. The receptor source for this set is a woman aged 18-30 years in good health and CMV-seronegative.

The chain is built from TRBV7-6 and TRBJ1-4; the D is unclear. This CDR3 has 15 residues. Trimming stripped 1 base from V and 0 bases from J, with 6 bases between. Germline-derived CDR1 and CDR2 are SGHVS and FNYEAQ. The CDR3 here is CASSLDASTNEKLFF. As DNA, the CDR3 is TGTGCCAGCAGCTTAGATGCGTCAACTAATGAAAAACTGTTTTTT.

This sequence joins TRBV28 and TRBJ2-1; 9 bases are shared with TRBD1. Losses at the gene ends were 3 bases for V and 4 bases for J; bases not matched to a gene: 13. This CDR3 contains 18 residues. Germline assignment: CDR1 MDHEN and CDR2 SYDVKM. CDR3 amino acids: CASSFYGFRDRAYNEQFF. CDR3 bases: TGTGCCAGCAGTTTTTACGGATTCCGGGACAGGGCTTACAATGAGCAGTTCTTC. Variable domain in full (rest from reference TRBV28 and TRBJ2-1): DVKVTQSSRYLVKRTGEKVFLECVQDMDHENMFWYRQDPGLGLRLIYFSYDVKMKEKGDIPEGYSVSREKKERFSLILESASTNQTSMYLCASSFYGFRDRAYNEQFFGPGTRLTVL.

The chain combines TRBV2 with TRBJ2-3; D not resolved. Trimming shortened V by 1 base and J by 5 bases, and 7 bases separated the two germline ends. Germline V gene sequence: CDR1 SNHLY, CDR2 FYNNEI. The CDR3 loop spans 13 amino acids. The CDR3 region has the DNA TGTGCCAGCAGTGAAGACTTACGAGATACGCAGTATTTT. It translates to CASSEDLRDTQYF. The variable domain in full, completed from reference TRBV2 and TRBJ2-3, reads EPEVTQTPSHQVTQMGQEVILRCVPISNHLYFYWYRQILGQKVEFLVSFYNNEISEKSEIFDDQFSVERPDGSNFTLKIRSTKLEDSAMYFCASSEDLRDTQYFGPGTRLTVL.

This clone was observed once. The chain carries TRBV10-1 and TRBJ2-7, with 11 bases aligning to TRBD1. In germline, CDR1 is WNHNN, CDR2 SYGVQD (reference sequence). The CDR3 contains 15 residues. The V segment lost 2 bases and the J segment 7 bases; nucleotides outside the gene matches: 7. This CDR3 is CASSERGQGGREQYF. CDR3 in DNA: TGCGCCAGCAGTGAGAGGGGACAGGGGGGCCGAGAGCAGTACTTC.

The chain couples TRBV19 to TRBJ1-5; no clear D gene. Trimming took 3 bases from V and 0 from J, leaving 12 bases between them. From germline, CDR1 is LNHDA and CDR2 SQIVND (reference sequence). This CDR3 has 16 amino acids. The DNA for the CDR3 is TGTGCCAGTAGTATTCTGGCAGTTTATAGCAATCAGCCCCAGCATTTT. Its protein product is CASSILAVYSNQPQHF.

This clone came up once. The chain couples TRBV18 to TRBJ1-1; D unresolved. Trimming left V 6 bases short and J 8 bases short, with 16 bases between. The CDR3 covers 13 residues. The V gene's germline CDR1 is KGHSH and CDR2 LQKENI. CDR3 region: CASSLGETREAFF. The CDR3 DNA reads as TGTGCCAGCTCCCTCGGGGAGACAAGAGAAGCTTTCTTT.

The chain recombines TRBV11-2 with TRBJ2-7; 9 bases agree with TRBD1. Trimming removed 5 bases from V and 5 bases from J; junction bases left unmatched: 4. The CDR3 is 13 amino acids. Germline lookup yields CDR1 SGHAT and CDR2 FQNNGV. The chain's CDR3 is CASSQGQGNEQYF. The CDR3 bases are TGTGCCAGCAGCCAGGGACAGGGTAACGAGCAGTACTTC.

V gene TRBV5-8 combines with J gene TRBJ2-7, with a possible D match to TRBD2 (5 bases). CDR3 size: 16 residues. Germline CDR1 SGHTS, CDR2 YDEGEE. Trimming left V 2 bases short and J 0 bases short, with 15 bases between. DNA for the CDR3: TGTGCCAGCAGCTTTACGGGCGGAGGAAACTCCTACGAGCAGTACTTC. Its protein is CASSFTGGGNSYEQYF.

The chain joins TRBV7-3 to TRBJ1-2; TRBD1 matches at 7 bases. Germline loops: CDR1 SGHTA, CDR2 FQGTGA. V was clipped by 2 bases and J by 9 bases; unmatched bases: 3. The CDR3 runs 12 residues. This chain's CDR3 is CASSLAGGSYTF. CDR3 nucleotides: TGTGCCAGCAGCTTAGCAGGGGGTAGCTACACCTTC.

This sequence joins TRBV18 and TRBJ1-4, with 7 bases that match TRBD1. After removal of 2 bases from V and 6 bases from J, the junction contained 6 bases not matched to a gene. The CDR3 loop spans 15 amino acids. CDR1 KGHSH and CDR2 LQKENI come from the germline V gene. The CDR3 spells CASSPRQGRDEKLFF. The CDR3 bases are TGTGCCAGCTCACCAAGACAGGGAAGGGATGAAAAACTGTTTTTT.

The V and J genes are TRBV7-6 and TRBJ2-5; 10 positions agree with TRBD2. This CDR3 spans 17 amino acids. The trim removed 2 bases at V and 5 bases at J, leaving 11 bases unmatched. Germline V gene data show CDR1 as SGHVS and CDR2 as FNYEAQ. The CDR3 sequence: CASSLNFPSGGSETQYF. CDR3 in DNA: TGTGCCAGCAGCTTAAATTTTCCTAGCGGGGGCTCGGAGACCCAGTACTTC.

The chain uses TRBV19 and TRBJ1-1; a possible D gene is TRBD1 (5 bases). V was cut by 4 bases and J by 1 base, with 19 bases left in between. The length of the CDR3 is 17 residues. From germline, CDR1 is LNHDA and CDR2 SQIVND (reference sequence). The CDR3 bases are TGTGCCAGTAGTACTTCAGGGTTGGGGCTATGGAACACTGAAGCTTTCTTT. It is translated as CASSTSGLGLWNTEAFF.

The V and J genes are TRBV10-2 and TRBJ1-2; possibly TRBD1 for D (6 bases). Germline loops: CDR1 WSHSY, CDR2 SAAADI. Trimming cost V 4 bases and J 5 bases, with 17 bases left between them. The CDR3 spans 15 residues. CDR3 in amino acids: CASSGVQGARYGYTF. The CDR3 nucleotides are TGCGCCAGCAGTGGGGTACAGGGAGCCCGATATGGCTACACCTTC.

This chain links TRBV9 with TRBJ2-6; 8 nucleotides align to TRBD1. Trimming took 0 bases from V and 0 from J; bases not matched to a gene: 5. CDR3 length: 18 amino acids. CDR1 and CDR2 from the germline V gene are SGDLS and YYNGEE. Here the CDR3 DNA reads TGTGCCAGCAGCGTAGAGGGGACAGGATTCTCTGGGGCCAACGTCCTGACTTTC. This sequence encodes CASSVEGTGFSGANVLTF. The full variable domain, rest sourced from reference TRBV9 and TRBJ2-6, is DSGVTQTPKHLITATGQRVTLRCSPRSGDLSVYWYQQSLDQGLQFLIQYYNGEERAKGNILERFSAQQFPDLHSELNLSSLELGDSALYFCASSVEGTGFSGANVLTFGAGSRLTVL.

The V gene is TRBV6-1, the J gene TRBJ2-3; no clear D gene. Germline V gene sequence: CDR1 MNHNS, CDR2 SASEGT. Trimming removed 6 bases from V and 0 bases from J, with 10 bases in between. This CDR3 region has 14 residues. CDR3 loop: CASREFSSTDTQYF. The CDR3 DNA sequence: TGTGCCAGCAGGGAGTTTTCTAGCACAGATACGCAGTATTTT.

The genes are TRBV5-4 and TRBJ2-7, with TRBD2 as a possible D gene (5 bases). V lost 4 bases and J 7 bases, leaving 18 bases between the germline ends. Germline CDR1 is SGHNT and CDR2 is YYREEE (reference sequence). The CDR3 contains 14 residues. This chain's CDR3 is CASSVVLDAEEQYF. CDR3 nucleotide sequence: TGTGCCAGCAGCGTAGTACTAGACGCAGAAGAGCAGTACTTC.

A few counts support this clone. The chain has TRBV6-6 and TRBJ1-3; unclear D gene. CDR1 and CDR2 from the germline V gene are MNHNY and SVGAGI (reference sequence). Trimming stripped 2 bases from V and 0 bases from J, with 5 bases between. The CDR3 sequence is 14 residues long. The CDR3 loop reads CASSYPGSGNTIYF. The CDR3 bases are TGTGCCAGCAGTTACCCAGGCTCTGGAAACACCATATATTTT.

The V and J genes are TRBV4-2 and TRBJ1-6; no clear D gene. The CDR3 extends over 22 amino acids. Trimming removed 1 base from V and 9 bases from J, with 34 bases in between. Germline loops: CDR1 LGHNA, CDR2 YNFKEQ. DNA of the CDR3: TGTGCCAGCAGCCAAGTGGATTTTCGTTTCGTGACACCCTTACAAGTGAGTTCACCCCTCCACTTT. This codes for CASSQVDFRFVTPLQVSSPLHF.

CDR3 DNA: TGTGCCAGCAGTTTAAGGGGACAGGTTCCCGATGAGCAGTTCTTC. Translated, it gives CASSLRGQVPDEQFF. The V and J genes are TRBV27 and TRBJ2-1; 8 positions match TRBD1. The CDR3 loop spans 15 amino acids. Trimming at V came to 2 bases and at J to 8 bases, leaving 8 bases not matched to a gene. CDR1 is MNHEY, CDR2 SMNVEV, per germline (reference sequence).

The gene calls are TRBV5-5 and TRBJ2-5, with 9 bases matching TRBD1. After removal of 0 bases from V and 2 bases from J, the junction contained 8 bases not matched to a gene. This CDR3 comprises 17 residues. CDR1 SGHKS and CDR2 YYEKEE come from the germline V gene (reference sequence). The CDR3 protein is CASSLEGTGGLQETQYF. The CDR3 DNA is TGTGCCAGCAGCTTGGAAGGCACAGGGGGCCTTCAAGAGACCCAGTACTTC.

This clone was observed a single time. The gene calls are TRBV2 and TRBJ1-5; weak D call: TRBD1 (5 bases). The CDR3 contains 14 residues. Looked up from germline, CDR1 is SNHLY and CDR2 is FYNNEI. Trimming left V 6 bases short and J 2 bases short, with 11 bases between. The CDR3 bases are TGTGCCAGCAGGGGACTGGGAGGCAATCAGCCCCAGCATTTT. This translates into CASRGLGGNQPQHF.

The CDR3 sequence: CAWSVQWDRSYEQYF. The CDR3 DNA is TGTGCCTGGAGTGTACAATGGGACAGATCCTACGAGCAGTACTTC. The chain is built from TRBV30 and TRBJ2-7, with TRBD1 identical over 7 bases. Germline CDR1 is GTSNPN and CDR2 is SVGIG (reference sequence). The CDR3 has 15 amino acids. Trimming removed 0 bases from V and 1 base from J; junction bases left unmatched: 6.

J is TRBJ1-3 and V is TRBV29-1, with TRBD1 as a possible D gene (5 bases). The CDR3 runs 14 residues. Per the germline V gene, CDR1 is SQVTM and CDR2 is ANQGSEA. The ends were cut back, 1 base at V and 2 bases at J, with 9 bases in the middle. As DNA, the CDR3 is TGCAGCGTTGAAGGGGGCAGGGCTGGAAACACCATATATTTT. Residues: CSVEGGRAGNTIYF.

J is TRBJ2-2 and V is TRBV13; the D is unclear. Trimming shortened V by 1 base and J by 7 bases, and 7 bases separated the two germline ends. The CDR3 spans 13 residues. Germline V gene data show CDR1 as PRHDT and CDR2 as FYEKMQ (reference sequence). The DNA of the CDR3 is TGTGCCAGCAGCTTAGTATCCGTCGGGGAGCTGTTTTTT. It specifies CASSLVSVGELFF.

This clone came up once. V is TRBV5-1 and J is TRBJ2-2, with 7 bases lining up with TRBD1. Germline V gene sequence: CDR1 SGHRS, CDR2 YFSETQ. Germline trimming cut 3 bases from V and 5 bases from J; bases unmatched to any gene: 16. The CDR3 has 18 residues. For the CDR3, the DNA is TGCGCCAGCAGCTGGGGATCGAACAGGGACAGTAGGACCGGGGAGCTGTTTTTT. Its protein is CASSWGSNRDSRTGELFF.

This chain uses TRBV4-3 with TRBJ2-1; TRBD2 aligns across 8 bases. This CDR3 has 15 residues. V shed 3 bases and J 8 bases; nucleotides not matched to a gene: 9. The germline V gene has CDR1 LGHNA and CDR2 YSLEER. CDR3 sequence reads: CASSQSGLAFDEQFF. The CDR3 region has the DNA TGCGCCAGCAGCCAGTCTGGACTAGCATTCGATGAGCAGTTCTTC.